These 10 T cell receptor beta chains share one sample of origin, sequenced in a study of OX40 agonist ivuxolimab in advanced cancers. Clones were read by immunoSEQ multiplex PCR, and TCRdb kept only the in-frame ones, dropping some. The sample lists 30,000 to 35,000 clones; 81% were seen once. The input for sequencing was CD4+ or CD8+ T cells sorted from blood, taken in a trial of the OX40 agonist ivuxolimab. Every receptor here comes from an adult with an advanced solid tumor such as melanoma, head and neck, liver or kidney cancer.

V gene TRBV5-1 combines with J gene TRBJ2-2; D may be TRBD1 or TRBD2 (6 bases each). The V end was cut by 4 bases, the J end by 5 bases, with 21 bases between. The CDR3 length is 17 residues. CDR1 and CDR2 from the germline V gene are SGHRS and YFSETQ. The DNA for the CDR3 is TGCGCCAGCAGCCCGAGGGGGGTCAGGGGAGATACCGGGGAGCTGTTTTTT. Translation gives CASSPRGVRGDTGELFF.

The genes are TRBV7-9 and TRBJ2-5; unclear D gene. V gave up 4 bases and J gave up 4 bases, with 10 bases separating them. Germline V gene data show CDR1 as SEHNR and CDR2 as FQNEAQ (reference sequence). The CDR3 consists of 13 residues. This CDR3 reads CASSYARGETQYF. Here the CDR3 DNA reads TGTGCCAGCAGCTACGCCCGAGGAGAGACCCAGTACTTC.

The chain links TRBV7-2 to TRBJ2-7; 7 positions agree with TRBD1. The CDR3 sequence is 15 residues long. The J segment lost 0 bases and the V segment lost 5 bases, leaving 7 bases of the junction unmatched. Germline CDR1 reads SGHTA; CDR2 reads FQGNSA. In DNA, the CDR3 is TGTGCCAGCAGCATAGACAGGGCCAGCTCCTACGAGCAGTACTTC. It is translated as CASSIDRASSYEQYF.

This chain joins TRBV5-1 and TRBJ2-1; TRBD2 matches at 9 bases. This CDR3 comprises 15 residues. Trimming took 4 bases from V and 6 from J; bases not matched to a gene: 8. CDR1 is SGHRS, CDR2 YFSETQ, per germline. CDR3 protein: CASSRRNSGSNEQFF. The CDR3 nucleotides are TGCGCCAGCAGCCGCCGAAATAGCGGGAGCAATGAGCAGTTCTTC.

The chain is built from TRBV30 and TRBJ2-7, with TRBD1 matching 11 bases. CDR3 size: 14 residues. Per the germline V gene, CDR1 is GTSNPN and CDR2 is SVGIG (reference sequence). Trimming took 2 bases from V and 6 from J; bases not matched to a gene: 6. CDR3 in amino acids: CAWSSGTGGSEQYF. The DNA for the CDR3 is TGTGCCTGGAGTTCCGGGACAGGGGGGTCCGAGCAGTACTTC.

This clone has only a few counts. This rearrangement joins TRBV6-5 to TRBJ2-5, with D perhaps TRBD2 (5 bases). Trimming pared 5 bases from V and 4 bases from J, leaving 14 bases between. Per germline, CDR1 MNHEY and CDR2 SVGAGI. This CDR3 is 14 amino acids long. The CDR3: CASSGLAWGETQYF. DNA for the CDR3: TGTGCCAGCAGTGGGTTAGCGTGGGGAGAGACCCAGTACTTC.

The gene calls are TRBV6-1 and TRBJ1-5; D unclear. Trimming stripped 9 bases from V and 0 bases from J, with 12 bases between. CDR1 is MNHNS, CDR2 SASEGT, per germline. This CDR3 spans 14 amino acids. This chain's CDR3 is CASTSRPSNQPQHF. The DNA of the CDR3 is TGTGCCAGTACTTCTAGGCCTAGCAATCAGCCCCAGCATTTT.

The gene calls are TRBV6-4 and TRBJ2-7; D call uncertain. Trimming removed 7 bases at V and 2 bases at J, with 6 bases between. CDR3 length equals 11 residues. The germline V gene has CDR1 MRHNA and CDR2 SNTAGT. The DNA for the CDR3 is TGTGCCAGCACGGGTCCCTACGAGCAGTACTTC. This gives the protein CASTGPYEQYF.

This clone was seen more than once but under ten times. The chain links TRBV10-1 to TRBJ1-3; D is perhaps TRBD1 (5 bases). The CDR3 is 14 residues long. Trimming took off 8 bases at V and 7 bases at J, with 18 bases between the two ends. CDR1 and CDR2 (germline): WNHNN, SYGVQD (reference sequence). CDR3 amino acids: CASQSWGRRNTIYF. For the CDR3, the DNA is TGCGCCAGCCAGTCTTGGGGGAGGAGGAACACCATATATTTT.

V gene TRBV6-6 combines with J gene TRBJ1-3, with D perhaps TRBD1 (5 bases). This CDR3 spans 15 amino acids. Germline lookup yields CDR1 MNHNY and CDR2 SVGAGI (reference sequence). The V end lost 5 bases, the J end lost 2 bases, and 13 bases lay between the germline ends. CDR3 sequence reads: CASSPRALAGNTIYF. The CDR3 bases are TGTGCCAGCAGTCCCAGGGCACTGGCTGGAAACACCATATATTTT.